A selection of T cell receptor beta chains follows, all from one sample in a study of blood T cells in healthy people across ages. One entry per CDR3 protein, called by TCRdb with MiXCR from the 5' RACE reads. The sample consists of fewer than 650,000 distinct CDR3 sequences, about 29% of them appearing once. Separately, the same data were catalogued under a study of T cells of mothers and their children.

Sequenced sample: blood. Receptor source: a boy aged 2 to 9 in good health. Each CDR3 is given with its conserved first and last residue. The D gene is left open where the match is weak. Clone size is given for some rows only: seen once, a few or many times, or a class if the clone is expanded.

few	TRBV4-1	TRBJ2-7	.	CASSQGVGGAFYEQYF	TGCGCCAGCAGCCAAGGAGTTGGGGGGGCTTTCTACGAGCAGTACTTC
.	TRBV29-1	TRBJ2-3	.	CSVNGRATDTQYF	TGCAGCGTTAACGGCAGGGCTACAGATACGCAGTATTTT
.	TRBV7-9	TRBJ1-1	.	CASSLVGGGSTEAFF	TGTGCCAGCAGCTTAGTTGGTGGCGGAAGCACTGAAGCTTTCTTT
.	TRBV19	TRBJ2-6	.	CASRPLRDYSGANVLTF	TGTGCCAGCCGGCCCTTGCGGGATTACTCTGGGGCCAACGTCCTGACTTTC
.	TRBV27	TRBJ1-3	.	CASSSSGRTYSGNTIYF	TGTGCCAGCAGTTCCTCGGGACGGACCTACTCTGGAAACACCATATATTTT
few	TRBV6-5	TRBJ2-1	.	CASSYSSADSYNEQFF	TGTGCCAGCAGTTATTCTAGCGCCGACTCCTACAATGAGCAGTTCTTC
few	TRBV6-5	TRBJ1-4	TRBD1	CASNQGAGEKLFF	TGTGCCAGCAACCAGGGGGCAGGGGAAAAACTGTTTTTT
.	TRBV12-3/TRBV12-4	TRBJ1-2	.	CASSPLGGVGYTF	TGTGCCAGCAGTCCACTTGGCGGGGTTGGCTACACCTTC
.	TRBV11-2	TRBJ2-5	.	CASRGWETQYF	TGTGCCAGCAGGGGGTGGGAGACCCAGTACTTC
many	TRBV20-1	TRBJ2-7	.	CSGSRDFSSYEQYF	TGCAGTGGGAGCCGGGACTTCAGTTCCTACGAGCAGTACTTC
few	TRBV5-6	TRBJ2-5	.	CASSLWGSGTILGETQYF	TGTGCCAGCAGCTTGTGGGGATCCGGGACGATCCTGGGAGAGACCCAGTACTTC
.	TRBV3-1	TRBJ2-2	TRBD1	CASSRTGETGELFF	TGTGCCAGCAGCCGAACAGGGGAAACCGGGGAGCTGTTTTTT
.	TRBV12-3/TRBV12-4	TRBJ2-5	.	CASSPPAARLQETQYF	TGTGCCAGCAGTCCCCCGGCGGCGAGACTCCAAGAGACCCAGTACTTC
.	TRBV12-3/TRBV12-4	TRBJ2-1	.	CASSLGGGNYNEQFF	TGTGCCAGCAGTTTAGGAGGGGGGAACTACAATGAGCAGTTCTTC
few	TRBV2	TRBJ2-3	.	CASRSASGRSTDTQYF	TGTGCCAGCCGTTCAGCCTCGGGACGCAGCACAGATACGCAGTATTTT
few	TRBV10-3	TRBJ2-5	TRBD1	CAISGQGYDFYF	TGTGCCATCAGTGGACAGGGTTACGACTTTTACTTC
.	TRBV12-3/TRBV12-4	TRBJ1-1	.	CASSPSLQGTEAFF	TGTGCCAGCAGTCCCTCACTTCAGGGCACTGAAGCTTTCTTT
.	TRBV7-9	TRBJ2-2	TRBD1	CASSQNRGRELFF	TGTGCCAGCAGCCAAAACAGGGGCCGGGAGCTGTTTTTT
.	TRBV6-2/TRBV6-3	TRBJ2-7	.	CATNKKSGNF	TGTGCCACCAATAAGAAGTCGGGGAACTTC
.	TRBV6-1	TRBJ1-6	.	CASSERLGSNSPLHF	TGTGCCAGCAGTGAAAGGCTCGGTTCCAATTCACCCCTCCACTTT
.	TRBV20-1	TRBJ2-7	TRBD2	CSAPGLAGAGEQYF	TGCAGTGCCCCGGGACTAGCGGGAGCTGGAGAGCAGTACTTC
.	TRBV5-1	TRBJ2-5	TRBD1	CASSWGQIQETQYF	TGCGCCAGCAGCTGGGGACAGATCCAAGAGACCCAGTACTTC
.	TRBV5-1	TRBJ2-7	TRBD2	CASSLELAGGLGEQYF	TGCGCCAGCAGCTTGGAGCTAGCGGGAGGCTTAGGCGAGCAGTACTTC
few	TRBV20-1	TRBJ2-7	.	CSARASWTANSPGQYF	TGCAGTGCTAGAGCTTCCTGGACAGCGAACTCACCGGGGCAGTACTTC
.	TRBV6-5	TRBJ1-1	.	CASSYNFRQFTEAFF	TGTGCCAGCAGTTACAATTTTCGACAGTTCACTGAAGCTTTCTTT
.	TRBV2	TRBJ2-1	TRBD2	CASSISGGTYNEQFF	TGTGCCAGCAGTATTAGCGGGGGAACCTACAATGAGCAGTTCTTC
few	TRBV29-1	TRBJ1-2	.	CSVEDRGDGDYGYTF	TGCAGCGTTGAAGATCGCGGGGACGGCGACTATGGCTACACCTTC
.	TRBV28	TRBJ1-2	.	CASSPQGINYGYTF	TGTGCCAGCAGTCCGCAAGGGATTAACTATGGCTACACCTTC
.	TRBV5-1	TRBJ2-5	.	CASSFLYRDTQETQYF	TGCGCCAGCAGCTTTCTTTACAGGGACACCCAAGAGACCCAGTACTTC
.	TRBV20-1	TRBJ2-5	TRBD2	CSAARLAGRQETQYF	TGCAGTGCCGCGCGACTAGCGGGGAGGCAAGAGACCCAGTACTTC
.	TRBV20-1	TRBJ2-5	.	CSVNTVMRVGDQYF	TGCAGCGTTAATACAGTGATGCGAGTCGGTGACCAGTACTTC
.	TRBV18	TRBJ2-5	.	CASSPYDLGETQYF	TGTGCCAGCTCACCGTACGACTTGGGAGAGACCCAGTACTTC
once	TRBV7-9	TRBJ2-7	.	CASSSGGREEFYEQYF	TGTGCCAGCAGCTCAGGGGGGCGGGAGGAATTCTACGAGCAGTACTTC
.	TRBV12-3/TRBV12-4	TRBJ2-3	TRBD2	CASSTTIRLAGGYTDTQYF	TGTGCCAGCAGTACCACCATCAGACTAGCGGGGGGTTACACAGATACGCAGTATTTT
.	TRBV7-9	TRBJ2-7	.	CAMSAGGPSYEQYF	TGTGCCATGTCTGCCGGCGGACCATCCTACGAGCAGTACTTC
many	TRBV7-9	TRBJ2-1	TRBD2	CASDRLAGVGGNEQFF	TGTGCCAGCGACCGACTAGCGGGAGTTGGCGGCAATGAGCAGTTCTTC
.	TRBV12-3/TRBV12-4	TRBJ1-1	.	CAITKGDRSEAFF	TGTGCCATCACCAAAGGGGATCGTTCTGAAGCTTTCTTT
.	TRBV20-1	TRBJ2-7	TRBD1	CSASRGQGYEQYF	TGCAGTGCTAGCCGCGGACAGGGCTACGAGCAGTACTTC
many	TRBV24-1	TRBJ2-3	.	CATSDSSTDTQYF	TGTGCCACCAGTGATTCCTCCACAGATACGCAGTATTTT
few	TRBV10-3	TRBJ2-5	TRBD1	CAISSDRGTKETQYF	TGTGCCATCAGTTCGGACAGGGGCACTAAAGAGACCCAGTACTTC
.	TRBV7-9	TRBJ2-2	TRBD2	CASSSSAGANTGELFF	TGTGCCAGCAGCTCTTCAGCGGGAGCGAACACCGGGGAGCTGTTTTTT
.	TRBV11-2	TRBJ2-5	TRBD2	CASSFRGLADPREAQYF	TGTGCCAGCAGCTTCCGAGGACTAGCGGACCCTCGAGAGGCCCAGTACTTC
.	TRBV2	TRBJ2-6	.	CAGRLGSSNVLTF	TGTGCCGGACGACTAGGCTCGTCCAACGTCCTGACTTTC
.	TRBV25-1	TRBJ2-5	.	CASSLESGETQYF	TGTGCCAGCAGTCTGGAGTCCGGGGAGACCCAGTACTTC
few	TRBV14	TRBJ1-1	.	CASSQEVVRGDTEAFF	TGTGCCAGCAGCCAAGAGGTCGTACGGGGCGACACTGAAGCTTTCTTT
many	TRBV5-1	TRBJ1-6	.	CASSLAKGGSYNSPLHF	TGCGCCAGCAGCTTGGCCAAGGGGGGCTCCTATAATTCACCCCTCCACTTT
.	TRBV20-1	TRBJ2-5	.	CSLPGLRMETQYF	TGCAGCCTACCGGGCCTTAGGATGGAGACCCAGTACTTC
many	TRBV2	TRBJ1-2	.	CASSESPSGKSNYGYTF	TGTGCCAGCAGTGAATCCCCGTCAGGGAAATCTAACTATGGCTACACCTTC
few	TRBV20-1	TRBJ2-3	.	CSARPSENTDTQYF	TGCAGTGCTAGGCCTAGCGAGAACACAGATACGCAGTATTTT
.	TRBV13	TRBJ2-7	TRBD1	CASSVGQGIYEQYF	TGTGCCAGCAGCGTAGGACAGGGGATCTACGAGCAGTACTTC
.	TRBV6-2/TRBV6-3	TRBJ2-4	.	CASNRNQLAKNIQYF	TGTGCCAGCAACAGAAACCAACTAGCCAAAAACATTCAGTACTTC
few	TRBV3-1	TRBJ2-3	.	CASSQDRGYPYF	TGTGCCAGCAGCCAGGATCGAGGGTACCCGTATTTT
.	TRBV5-6	TRBJ1-4	.	CASSSGDITNEKLFF	TGTGCCAGCAGCTCCGGGGACATAACTAATGAAAAACTGTTTTTT
few	TRBV14	TRBJ2-1	.	CASSPRDSYNEQFF	TGTGCCAGCAGCCCTCGGGACTCCTACAATGAGCAGTTCTTC
.	TRBV4-1	TRBJ1-2	.	CASSQDWTVNGYTF	TGCGCCAGCAGCCAAGATTGGACAGTTAATGGCTACACCTTC
.	TRBV28	TRBJ2-1	TRBD1	CASSDRGFNNEQFF	TGTGCCAGCAGCGACAGGGGATTCAACAATGAGCAGTTCTTC
.	TRBV19	TRBJ1-2	TRBD1	CASSTRGQGGGYTF	TGTGCCAGTAGTACACGCGGACAGGGCGGGGGCTACACCTTC
few	TRBV7-9	TRBJ1-2	TRBD1	CASSPGQPYGYTF	TGTGCCAGTAGCCCGGGACAGCCCTATGGCTACACCTTC